This TCR beta chain comes out of a study of cytomegalovirus exposure and HLA in healthy donors. Background on the study: The Caucasian-associated ancestry cluster contained about 80% of the approximately 400 genotyped donors. The study's findings and limits: Whilst most TCR sequences proved rare, a subset of public TCRs occurred across many donors.

Healthy donors of bone marrow made up the group. Likely unrecorded immune exposures existed in these nominally healthy donors. It was with 60 Vbeta and 13 Jbeta primers that the PCR ran. Using immunoSEQ multiplex PCR, the repertoire was profiled, and TCRdb retains in-frame clones only, with some absent. The sample records over 150,000 clones, about 80% being singletons. From germline, CDR1 is SGHTS and CDR2 YDEGEE. The CDR3 spans 11 residues. The V gene lost 4 bases and the J gene lost 4 bases, with 6 bases spanning the gap. This clone was counted a single time. Its target is unknown. The sample consisted of PBMCs. The TCR was taken from a man aged 18 to 30 in good health and CMV-seronegative. The J gene is TRBJ2-7, the V gene TRBV5-8, with D uncertain. As DNA, the CDR3 is TGTGCCAGCAGCCAACAATACGAGCAGTACTTC. It yields the protein CASSQQYEQYF.